The clone carrying this TCR beta chain showed up just once. Using immunoSEQ multiplex PCR, the repertoire was profiled, and TCRdb retains in-frame clones only, with some absent. The sample lists approximately 240,000 clones, 85% to 90% occurring once. The source of the sample is a study of blood T cell repertoires in COVID-19. The study assigned cohorts using participant-reported clinical history. Trimming cost V 4 bases and J 0 bases, with 16 bases left between them. This CDR3 spans 16 amino acids. Germline V gene sequence: CDR1 SNHLY, CDR2 FYNNEI. The TCR originated in a woman aged 18-35 years in a cohort exposed to, infected with or recovered from COVID-19 (not recorded which). Specimen: PBMCs or T cells enriched from blood (not recorded which). The rearrangement links TRBV2 to TRBJ2-7, with D possibly matching TRBD1 (5 bases). CDR3 residues: CASSGGGAVSSYEQYF. CDR3 nucleotide sequence: TGTGCCAGCAGTGGGGGCGGTGCGGTGAGCTCCTACGAGCAGTACTTC.